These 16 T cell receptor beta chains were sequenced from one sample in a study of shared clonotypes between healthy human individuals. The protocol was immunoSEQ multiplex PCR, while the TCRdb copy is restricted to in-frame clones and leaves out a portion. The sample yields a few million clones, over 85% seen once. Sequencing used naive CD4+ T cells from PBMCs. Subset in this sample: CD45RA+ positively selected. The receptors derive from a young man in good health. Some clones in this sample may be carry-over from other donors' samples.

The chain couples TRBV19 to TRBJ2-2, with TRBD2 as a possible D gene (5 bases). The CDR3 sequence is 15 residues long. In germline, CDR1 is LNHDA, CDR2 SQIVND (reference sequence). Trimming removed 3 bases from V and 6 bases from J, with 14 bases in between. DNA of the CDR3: TGTGCCAGTAGTATCGCTACTAGAGGTTCCGGGGAGCTGTTTTTT. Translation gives CASSIATRGSGELFF.

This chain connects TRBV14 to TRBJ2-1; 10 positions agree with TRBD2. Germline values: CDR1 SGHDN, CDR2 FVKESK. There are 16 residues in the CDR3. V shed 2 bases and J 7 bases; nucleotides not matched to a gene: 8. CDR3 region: CASSQWRAGGRNEQFF. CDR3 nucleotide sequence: TGTGCCAGCAGCCAATGGCGAGCGGGAGGGCGGAATGAGCAGTTCTTC.

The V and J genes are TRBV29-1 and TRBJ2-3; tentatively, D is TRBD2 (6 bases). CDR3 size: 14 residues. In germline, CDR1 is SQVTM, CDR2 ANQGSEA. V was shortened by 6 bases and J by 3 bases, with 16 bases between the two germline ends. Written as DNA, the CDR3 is TGCAGCGTAGCGACCCTAGCGAGGACAGATACGCAGTATTTT. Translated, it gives CSVATLARTDTQYF.

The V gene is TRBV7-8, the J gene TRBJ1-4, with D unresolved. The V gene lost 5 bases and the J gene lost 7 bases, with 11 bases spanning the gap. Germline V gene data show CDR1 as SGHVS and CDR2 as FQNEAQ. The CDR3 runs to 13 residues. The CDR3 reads CASSQLIGEKLFF. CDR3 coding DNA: TGTGCCAGCAGCCAACTAATCGGTGAAAAACTGTTTTTT.

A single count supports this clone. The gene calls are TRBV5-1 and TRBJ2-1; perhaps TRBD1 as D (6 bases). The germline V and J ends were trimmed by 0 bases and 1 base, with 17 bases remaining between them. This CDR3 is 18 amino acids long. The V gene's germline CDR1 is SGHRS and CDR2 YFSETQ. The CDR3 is CASSLEVPGQRSYNEQFF. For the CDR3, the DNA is TGCGCCAGCAGCTTGGAGGTGCCGGGACAAAGGTCCTACAATGAGCAGTTCTTC.

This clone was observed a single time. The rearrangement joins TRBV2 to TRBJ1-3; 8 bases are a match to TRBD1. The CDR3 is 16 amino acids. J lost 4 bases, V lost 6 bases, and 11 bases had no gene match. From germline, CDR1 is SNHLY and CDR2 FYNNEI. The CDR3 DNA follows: TGTGCCAGCAGAGCGGACAGGGTTCTCCTAGGAAACACCATATATTTT. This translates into CASRADRVLLGNTIYF.

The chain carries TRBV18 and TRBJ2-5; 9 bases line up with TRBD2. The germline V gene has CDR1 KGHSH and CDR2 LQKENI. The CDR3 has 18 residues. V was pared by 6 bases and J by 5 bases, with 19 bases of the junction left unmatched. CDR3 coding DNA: TGTGCCAGCTCGTTCACCCTCCCAGCTAGCGGGATGTGGGAGACCCAGTACTTC. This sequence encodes CASSFTLPASGMWETQYF.

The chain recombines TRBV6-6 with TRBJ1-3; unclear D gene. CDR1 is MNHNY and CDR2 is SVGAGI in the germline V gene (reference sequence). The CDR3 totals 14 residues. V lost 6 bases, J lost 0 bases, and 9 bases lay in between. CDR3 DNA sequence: TGTGCCAGCAGCCCGACTTACTCTGGAAACACCATATATTTT. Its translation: CASSPTYSGNTIYF.

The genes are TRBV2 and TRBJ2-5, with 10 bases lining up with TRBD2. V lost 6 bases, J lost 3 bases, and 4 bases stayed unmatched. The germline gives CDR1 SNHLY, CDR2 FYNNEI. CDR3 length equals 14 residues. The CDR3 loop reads CASRWSGREETQYF. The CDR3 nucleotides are TGTGCCAGCAGGTGGAGCGGGAGGGAAGAGACCCAGTACTTC.

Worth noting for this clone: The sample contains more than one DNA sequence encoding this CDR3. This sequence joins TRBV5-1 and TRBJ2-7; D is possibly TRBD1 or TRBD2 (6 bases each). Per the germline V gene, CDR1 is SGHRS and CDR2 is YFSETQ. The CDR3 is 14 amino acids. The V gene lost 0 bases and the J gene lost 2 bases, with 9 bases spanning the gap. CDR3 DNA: TGCGCCAGCAGCTTGGGGGGGGCGCCCTACGAGCAGTACTTC. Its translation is CASSLGGAPYEQYF. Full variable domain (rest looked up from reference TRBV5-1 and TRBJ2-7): KAGVTQTPRYLIKTRGQQVTLSCSPISGHRSVSWYQQTPGQGLQFLFEYFSETQRNKGNFPGRFSGRQFSNSRSEMNVSTLELGDSALYLCASSLGGAPYEQYFGPGTRLTVT.

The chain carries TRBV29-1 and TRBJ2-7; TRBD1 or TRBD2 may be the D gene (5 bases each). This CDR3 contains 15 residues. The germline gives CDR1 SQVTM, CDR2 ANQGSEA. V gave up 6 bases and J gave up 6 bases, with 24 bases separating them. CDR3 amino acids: CSVKPGRRDFGEQYF. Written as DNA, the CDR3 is TGCAGCGTAAAACCGGGACGGCGAGACTTTGGCGAGCAGTACTTC.

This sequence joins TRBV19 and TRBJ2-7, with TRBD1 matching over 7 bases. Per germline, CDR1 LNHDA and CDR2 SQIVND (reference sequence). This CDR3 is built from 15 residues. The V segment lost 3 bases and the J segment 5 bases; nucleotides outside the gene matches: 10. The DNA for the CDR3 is TGTGCCAGTAGTATCTCCTCGACAGGGCTCCACGAGCAGTACTTC. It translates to CASSISSTGLHEQYF.

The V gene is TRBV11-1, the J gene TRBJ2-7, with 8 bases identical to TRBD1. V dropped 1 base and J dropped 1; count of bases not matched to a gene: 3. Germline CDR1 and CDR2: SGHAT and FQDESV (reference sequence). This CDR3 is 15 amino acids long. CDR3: CASSLVRTGSYEQYF. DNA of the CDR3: TGTGCCAGCAGCTTAGTTCGGACAGGGTCCTACGAGCAGTACTTC.

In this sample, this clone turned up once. The CDR3 reads CASSLIFPGEKLFF. The DNA for the CDR3 is TGTGCCAGCAGCTTAATCTTCCCTGGTGAAAAACTGTTTTTT. The chain carries TRBV11-2 and TRBJ1-4; no reliable D call. The CDR3 spans 14 residues. Trimming stripped 2 bases from V and 7 bases from J, with 11 bases between. CDR1 is SGHAT, CDR2 FQNNGV, per germline.

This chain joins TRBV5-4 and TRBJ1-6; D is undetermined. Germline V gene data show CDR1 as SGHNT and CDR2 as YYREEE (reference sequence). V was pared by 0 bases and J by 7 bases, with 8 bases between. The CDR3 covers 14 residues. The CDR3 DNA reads TGTGCCAGCAGCTTGGTGCAGTCAAATTCACCCCTCCACTTT. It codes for CASSLVQSNSPLHF. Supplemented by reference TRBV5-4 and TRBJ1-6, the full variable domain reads ETGVTQSPTHLIKTRGQQVTLRCSSQSGHNTVSWYQQALGQGPQFIFQYYREEENGRGNFPPRFSGLQFPNYSSELNVNALELDDSALYLCASSLVQSNSPLHFGNGTRLTVT.

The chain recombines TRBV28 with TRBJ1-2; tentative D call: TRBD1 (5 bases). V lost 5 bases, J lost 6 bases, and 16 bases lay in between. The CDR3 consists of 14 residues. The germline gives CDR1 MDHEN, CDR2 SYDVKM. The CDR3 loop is CASSPPGGADGYTF. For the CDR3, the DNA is TGTGCCAGCAGTCCCCCGGGGGGAGCCGATGGCTACACCTTC.